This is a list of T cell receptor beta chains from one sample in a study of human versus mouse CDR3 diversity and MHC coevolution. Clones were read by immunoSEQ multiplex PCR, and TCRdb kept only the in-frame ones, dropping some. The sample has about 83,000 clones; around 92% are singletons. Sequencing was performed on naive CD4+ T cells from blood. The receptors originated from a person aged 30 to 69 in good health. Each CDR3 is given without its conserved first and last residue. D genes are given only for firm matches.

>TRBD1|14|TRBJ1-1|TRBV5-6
ASSFGTGVLNTEAF
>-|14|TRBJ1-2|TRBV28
ASSLRVDGGFDGYT
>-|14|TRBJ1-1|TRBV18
ASSQIPDRPNTEAF
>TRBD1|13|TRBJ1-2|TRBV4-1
ASSRGTDANYGYT
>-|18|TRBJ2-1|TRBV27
ASSSQGIWSKVSSYNEQF
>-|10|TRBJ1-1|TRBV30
ASKGGDTEAF
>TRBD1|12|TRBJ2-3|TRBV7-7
ASSPGQGGDTQY
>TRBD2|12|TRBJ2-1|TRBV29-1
SVLWGGSYNEQF
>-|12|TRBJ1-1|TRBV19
ATKLGDLNTEAF
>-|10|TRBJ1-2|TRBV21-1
ASRRGGHGYT